This T cell receptor (beta chain) stems from a study of neoadjuvant anti-PD-1 for oral cavity cancer. Study-level background: Most patients had three to four biweekly doses of 3 mg/kg nivolumab before resection.

On this clone itself: Its antigen is currently unknown.

These newly diagnosed stage II-IVA oral cavity squamous cell carcinoma patients had no prior systemic or radiation treatment. Notes on the study in general: After neoadjuvant nivolumab, PBMC T cell clonality was significantly higher in non-responders than responders. Higher pretreatment Treg/Th17 ratios tracked higher pretreatment blood clonality.

CDR3 length: 14 amino acids. The trim removed 4 bases at V and 10 bases at J, leaving 6 bases unmatched. Per germline, CDR1 SGHTS and CDR2 YDEGEE. Profiling relied on immunoSEQ multiplex PCR, and the TCRdb table lists in-frame clones only, not all of them. The sample includes more than 10,000 clones, about 65% seen only once; the top ten take approximately 2%. This sequence joins TRBV5-8 and TRBJ2-1; 12 bases agree with TRBD2. The starting material was PBMCs, obtained before nivolumab (anti-PD-1) treatment. The clonotype was recovered from a person aged 35-79 years with oral cavity squamous cell carcinoma. The CDR3 sequence: CASSGPGLAGEQFF. CDR3 nucleotide sequence: TGTGCCAGCAGCGGGCCCGGACTAGCGGGGGAGCAGTTCTTC.